A single TCR beta chain is shown here with its context. V shed 0 bases and J shed 13 bases, with 30 bases lying between them. Germline-derived CDR1 and CDR2 are SNHLY and FYNNEI. CDR3 length equals 18 residues. The data were obtained in a study of blood T cell repertoires in COVID-19. At the level of the study: Acute-phase and convalescent COVID-19 samples originated in the United States, Italy and Spain.

Seattle researchers signed up patients amid active infection and tracked them longitudinally. In the original analysis: Nucleated cell number was recorded as an estimate derived from reference gene primer amplification. Only in-frame clones appear in the TCRdb table, and some are missing; sequencing was by immunoSEQ multiplex PCR. V, J and clone size derive from that table, while D and trimming were established from the DNA sequence. The sample yields 150,000 or so clones, roughly 80% seen once. The sequenced material came from peripheral blood. The rearrangement joins TRBV2 to TRBJ1-2; D is undetermined. The sequence was collected from a woman aged 35 to 49 with COVID-19, enrolled during active disease. The CDR3 DNA reads TGTGCCAGCAGTGAAGCGCCGATCGGCCGGGTCGGGGAGGGAGGCCCCACCTTC. It codes for CASSEAPIGRVGEGGPTF.